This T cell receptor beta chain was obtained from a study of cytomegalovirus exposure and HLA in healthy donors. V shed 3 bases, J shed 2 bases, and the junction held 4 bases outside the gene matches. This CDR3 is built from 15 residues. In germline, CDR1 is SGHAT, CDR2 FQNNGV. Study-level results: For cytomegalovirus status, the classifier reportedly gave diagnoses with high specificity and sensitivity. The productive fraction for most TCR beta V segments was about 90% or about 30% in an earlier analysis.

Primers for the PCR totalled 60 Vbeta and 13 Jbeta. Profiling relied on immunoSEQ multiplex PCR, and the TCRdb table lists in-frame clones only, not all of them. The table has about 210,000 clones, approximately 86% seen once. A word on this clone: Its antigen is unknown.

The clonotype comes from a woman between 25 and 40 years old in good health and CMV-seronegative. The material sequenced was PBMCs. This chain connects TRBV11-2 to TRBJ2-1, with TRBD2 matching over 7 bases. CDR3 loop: CASSFSSGTYNEQFF. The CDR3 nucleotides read TGTGCCAGCAGCTTTTCTAGCGGAACCTACAATGAGCAGTTCTTC. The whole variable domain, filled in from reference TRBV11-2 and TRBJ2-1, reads EAGVAQSPRYKIIEKRQSVAFWCNPISGHATLYWYQQILGQGPKLLIQFQNNGVVDDSQLPKDRFSAERLKGVDSTLKIQPAKLEDSAVYLCASSFSSGTYNEQFFGPGTRLTVL.